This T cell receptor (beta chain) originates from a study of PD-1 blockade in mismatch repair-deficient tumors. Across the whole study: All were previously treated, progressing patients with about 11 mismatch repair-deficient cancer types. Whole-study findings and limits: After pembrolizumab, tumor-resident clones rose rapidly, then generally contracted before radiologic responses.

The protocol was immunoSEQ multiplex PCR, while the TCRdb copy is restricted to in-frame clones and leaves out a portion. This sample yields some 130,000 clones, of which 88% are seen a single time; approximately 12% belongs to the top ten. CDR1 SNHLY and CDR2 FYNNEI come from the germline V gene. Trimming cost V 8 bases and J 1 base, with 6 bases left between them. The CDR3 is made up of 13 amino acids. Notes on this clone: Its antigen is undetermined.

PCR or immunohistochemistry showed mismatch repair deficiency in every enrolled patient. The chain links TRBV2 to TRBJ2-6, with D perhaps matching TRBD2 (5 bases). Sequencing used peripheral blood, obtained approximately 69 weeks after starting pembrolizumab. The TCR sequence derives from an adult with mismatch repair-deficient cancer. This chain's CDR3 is CASRGSGANVLTF. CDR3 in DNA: TGTGCCAGCCGCGGGTCTGGGGCCAACGTCCTGACTTTC. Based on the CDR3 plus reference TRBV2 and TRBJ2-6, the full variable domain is EPEVTQTPSHQVTQMGQEVILRCVPISNHLYFYWYRQILGQKVEFLVSFYNNEISEKSEIFDDQFSVERPDGSNFTLKIRSTKLEDSAMYFCASRGSGANVLTFGAGSRLTVL.